The subject of this entry is one T cell receptor beta chain. In the original workflow: Cell counts per sample came from amplifying reference gene primers. Using immunoSEQ multiplex PCR, the repertoire was profiled, and TCRdb retains in-frame clones only, with some absent. That table is the source of V, J and clone size, and D and trimming were worked out from the DNA. The profile covers about 260,000 clones, with around 87% appearing a single time and about 1.6% taken by the ten largest. CDR1 is WSHSY and CDR2 is SAAADI in the germline V gene. The CDR3 contains 13 residues. Trimming shortened V by 6 bases and J by 5 bases, and 11 bases separated the two germline ends. This sample is part of a study of blood T cell repertoires in COVID-19. Study at large: Both acute and convalescent COVID-19 samples were obtained from the United States, Italy and Spain.

The source of this sequence is a woman aged 40 to 50 who had recovered from COVID-19. The chain couples TRBV10-2 to TRBJ1-5, with D perhaps TRBD1 (6 bases). The sequencing input was peripheral blood. In DNA form, the CDR3 reads TGCGCCAGCAGCCTGAACAGGGATCAGCCCCAGCATTTT. Its translation is CASSLNRDQPQHF.